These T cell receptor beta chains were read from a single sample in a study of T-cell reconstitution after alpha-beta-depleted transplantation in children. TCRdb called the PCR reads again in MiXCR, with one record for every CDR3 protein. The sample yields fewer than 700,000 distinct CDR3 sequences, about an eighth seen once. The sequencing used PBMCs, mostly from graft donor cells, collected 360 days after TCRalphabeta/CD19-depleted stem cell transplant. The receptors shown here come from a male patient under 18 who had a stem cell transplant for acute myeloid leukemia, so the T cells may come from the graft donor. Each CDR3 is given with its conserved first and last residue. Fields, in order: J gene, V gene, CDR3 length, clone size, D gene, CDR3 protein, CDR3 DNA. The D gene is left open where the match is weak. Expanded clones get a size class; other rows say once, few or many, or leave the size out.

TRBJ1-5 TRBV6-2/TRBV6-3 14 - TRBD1 CASSYDRAIAPQHF TGTGCCAGCAGTTACGACAGGGCCATCGCGCCCCAGCATTTT
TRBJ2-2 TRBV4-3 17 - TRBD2 CASSQGRSSGRLGELFF TGCGCCAGCAGCCAAGGGAGGTCTAGCGGGAGGCTCGGGGAGCTGTTTTTT
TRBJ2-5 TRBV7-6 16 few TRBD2 CASSQVAGRGRETQYF TGTGCCAGCAGCCAAGTAGCAGGGAGGGGTCGTGAGACCCAGTACTTC
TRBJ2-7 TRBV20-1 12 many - CSARYVSYEQYF TGCAGTGCTAGATATGTGAGCTACGAGCAGTACTTC
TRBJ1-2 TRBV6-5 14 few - CASSYGGVSDGYTF TGTGCCAGCAGTTACGGGGGGGTAAGCGATGGCTACACCTTC
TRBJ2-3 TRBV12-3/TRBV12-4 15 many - CASSPSVLLAYTQYF TGTGCCAGCAGTCCCTCGGTCCTCCTGGCCTATACGCAGTATTTT
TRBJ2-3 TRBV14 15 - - CASSQERGARDTQYF TGTGCCAGCAGCCAAGAAAGGGGGGCTCGAGATACGCAGTATTTT
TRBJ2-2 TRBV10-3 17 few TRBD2 CAISDQGLAGNAGELFF TGTGCCATCAGTGACCAAGGACTAGCGGGGAACGCCGGGGAGCTGTTTTTT
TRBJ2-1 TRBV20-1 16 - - CSASGAERSSYNEQFF TGCAGTGCTAGTGGGGCGGAGCGGAGCTCCTACAATGAGCAGTTCTTC
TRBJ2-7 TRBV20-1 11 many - CSPVRGGEQYF TGCAGTCCAGTGAGAGGGGGAGAGCAGTACTTC
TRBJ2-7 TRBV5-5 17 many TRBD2 CASSRAGLAAKKYEQYF TGTGCCAGCAGCAGAGCGGGACTAGCGGCTAAGAAGTACGAGCAGTACTTC
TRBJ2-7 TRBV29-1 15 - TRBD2 CSVEGTSGSSYEQYF TGCAGCGTTGAAGGGACTAGCGGGAGCTCCTACGAGCAGTACTTC
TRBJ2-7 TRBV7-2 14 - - CASSLAPLSYEQYF TGTGCCAGCAGCTTAGCGCCTCTTTCCTACGAGCAGTACTTC
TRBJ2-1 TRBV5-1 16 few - CASSLMTAKRNNEQFF TGCGCCAGCAGCTTGATGACTGCCAAGAGAAACAATGAGCAGTTCTTC
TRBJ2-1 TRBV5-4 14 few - CASRAGGQLNEQFF TGTGCCAGCCGTGCGGGCGGGCAACTCAATGAGCAGTTCTTC
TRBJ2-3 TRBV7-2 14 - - CASSPWIDPDTQYF TGTGCCAGCAGCCCCTGGATAGACCCAGATACGCAGTATTTT
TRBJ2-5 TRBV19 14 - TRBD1 CASNPFQGAETQYF TGTGCCAGTAATCCCTTTCAGGGGGCCGAGACCCAGTACTTC
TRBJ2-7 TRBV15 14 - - CATSSQGLSYEQYF TGTGCCACCAGCTCCCAGGGTCTGTCCTACGAGCAGTACTTC
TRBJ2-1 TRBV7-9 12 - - CASMESGDEQFF TGTGCCAGCATGGAGAGTGGCGATGAGCAGTTCTTC
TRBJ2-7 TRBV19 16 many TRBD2 CASSIDGASGSYEQYF TGTGCCAGTAGTATTGACGGGGCTAGCGGAAGCTACGAGCAGTACTTC
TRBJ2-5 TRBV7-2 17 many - CASSLGSRPVDWETQYF TGTGCCAGCAGCTTAGGATCCCGCCCAGTCGACTGGGAGACCCAGTACTTC
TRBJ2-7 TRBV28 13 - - CASQPLPPYEQYF TGTGCCAGCCAACCCCTGCCACCCTACGAGCAGTACTTC
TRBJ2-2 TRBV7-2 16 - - CASSLGTSTPTGELFF TGTGCCAGCAGCTTAGGGACTTCCACGCCCACCGGGGAGCTGTTTTTT
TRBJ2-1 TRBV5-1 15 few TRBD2 CASSRSGSIDNEQFF TGCGCCAGCAGCCGGAGCGGGAGTATAGACAATGAGCAGTTCTTC
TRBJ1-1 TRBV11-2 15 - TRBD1 CASSPRQGVWTEAFF TGTGCCAGCAGCCCTCGACAGGGAGTATGGACTGAAGCTTTCTTT
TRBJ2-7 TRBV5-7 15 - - CASSCRPGNSYEQYF TGTGCCAGCAGCTGCCGTCCCGGGAACTCCTACGAGCAGTACTTC
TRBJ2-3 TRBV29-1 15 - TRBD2 CSFGLAGVGTDTQYF TGCAGCTTTGGACTAGCGGGAGTTGGCACAGATACGCAGTATTTT
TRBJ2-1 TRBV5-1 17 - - CASSQPGPGAGGGEQFF TGCGCCAGCAGCCAACCGGGACCGGGGGCAGGGGGAGGTGAGCAGTTCTTC
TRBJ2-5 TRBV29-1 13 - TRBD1 CSAGGQGGETQYF TGCAGCGCCGGGGGACAGGGTGGGGAGACCCAGTACTTC
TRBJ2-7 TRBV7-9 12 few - CASRSFDYEQYF TGTGCCAGCAGATCCTTCGACTACGAGCAGTACTTC
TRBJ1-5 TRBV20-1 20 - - CSARVSTGSMNPYSNQPQHF TGCAGTGCTAGAGTTTCCACGGGCAGTATGAACCCTTATAGCAATCAGCCCCAGCATTTT
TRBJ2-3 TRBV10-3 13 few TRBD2 CAIMSGSADTQYF TGTGCCATCATGAGCGGGAGTGCAGATACGCAGTATTTT
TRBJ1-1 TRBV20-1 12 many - CSAPGLNTEAFF TGCAGTGCCCCCGGTCTGAACACTGAAGCTTTCTTT
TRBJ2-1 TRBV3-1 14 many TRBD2 CASSQLAGHNEQFF TGTGCCAGCAGCCAACTAGCGGGGCACAATGAGCAGTTCTTC
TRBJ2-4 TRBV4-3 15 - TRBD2 CASSHLADGENIQYF TGCGCCAGCAGCCACCTAGCGGATGGGGAAAACATTCAGTACTTC
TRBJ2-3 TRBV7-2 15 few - CASSLSKGMADTQYF TGTGCCAGCAGCTTAAGCAAGGGAATGGCAGATACGCAGTATTTT
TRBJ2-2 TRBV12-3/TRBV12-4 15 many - CASSLLAPPAQELFF TGTGCCAGCAGTTTACTGGCCCCTCCCGCCCAGGAGCTGTTTTTT
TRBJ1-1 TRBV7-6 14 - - CANSRGRGDTEAFF TGTGCCAACAGCCGCGGACGGGGGGACACTGAAGCTTTCTTT
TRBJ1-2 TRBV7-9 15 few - CASSPWGPTVYGYTF TGTGCCAGCAGCCCTTGGGGCCCCACCGTCTATGGCTACACCTTC
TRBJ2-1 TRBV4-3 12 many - CASSQDLRVKFF TGCGCCAGCAGCCAAGATCTGCGGGTGAAGTTCTTC
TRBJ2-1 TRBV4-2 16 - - CASSQELADSYNEQFF TGTGCCAGCAGCCAAGAGTTAGCGGACTCCTACAATGAGCAGTTCTTC
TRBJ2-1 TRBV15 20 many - CATSREDYPHPIFFYNEQFF TGTGCCACCAGCAGGGAGGATTACCCACACCCCATTTTTTTCTACAATGAGCAGTTCTTC
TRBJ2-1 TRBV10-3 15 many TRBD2 CATLSPAGSYNEQFF TGTGCCACCTTAAGTCCAGCGGGGTCCTACAATGAGCAGTTCTTC
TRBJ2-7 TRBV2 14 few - CASSEAGVPYEQYF TGTGCCAGCAGTGAAGCCGGGGTACCCTACGAGCAGTACTTC
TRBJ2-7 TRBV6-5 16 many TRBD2 CASSPPGLMSSYEQYF TGTGCCAGCAGTCCCCCGGGACTAATGAGCTCCTACGAGCAGTACTTC
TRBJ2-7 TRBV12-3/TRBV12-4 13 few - CASSLLRSYEQYF TGTGCCAGCAGTTTATTAAGATCCTACGAGCAGTACTTC
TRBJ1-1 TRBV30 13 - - CAWNIPPGTEAFF TGTGCCTGGAATATACCCCCGGGGACTGAAGCTTTCTTT
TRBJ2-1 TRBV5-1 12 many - CASSLSFNEQFF TGCGCCAGCAGCCTCTCCTTCAATGAGCAGTTCTTC
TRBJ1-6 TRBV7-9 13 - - CASRIGEYSPLHF TGTGCCAGCAGGATAGGGGAGTATTCACCCCTCCACTTT
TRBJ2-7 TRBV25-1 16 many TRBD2 CASSELAGMSSYEQYF TGTGCCAGCAGTGAACTAGCGGGGATGAGCTCCTACGAGCAGTACTTC
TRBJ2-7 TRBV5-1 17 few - CASSLVQLSVFNYEQYF TGCGCCAGCAGCTTGGTTCAACTATCCGTCTTTAACTACGAGCAGTACTTC
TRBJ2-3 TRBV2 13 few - CARRGRGSDTQYF TGTGCCAGAAGGGGGAGGGGGTCAGATACGCAGTATTTT